This T cell receptor beta chain was sequenced for a study of blood T cell repertoires in COVID-19. Looking at the study overall: From T cells, B-cell-depleted T cells, or PBMCs came the material, which was cDNA or gDNA.

Assay used: immunoSEQ multiplex PCR; TCRdb lists only in-frame clones, some missing. The sample shows 200,000 to 250,000 clones, about four fifths of them seen only once. The CDR3 is made up of 12 amino acids. CDR1 SNHLY and CDR2 FYNNEI come from the germline V gene. With V trimmed by 10 bases and J by 8 bases, 7 bases remained unmatched. The sample comprised peripheral blood. This sequence joins TRBV2 and TRBJ2-4, with TRBD1 identical over 8 bases. The receptor was derived from a man under 40 who had recovered from COVID-19. The CDR3 here is CATGQGGDIQYF. The CDR3, as DNA: TGTGCCACCGGACAGGGCGGGGACATTCAGTACTTC. The whole variable domain, remainder taken from reference TRBV2 and TRBJ2-4, is EPEVTQTPSHQVTQMGQEVILRCVPISNHLYFYWYRQILGQKVEFLVSFYNNEISEKSEIFDDQFSVERPDGSNFTLKIRSTKLEDSAMYFCATGQGGDIQYFGAGTRLSVL.